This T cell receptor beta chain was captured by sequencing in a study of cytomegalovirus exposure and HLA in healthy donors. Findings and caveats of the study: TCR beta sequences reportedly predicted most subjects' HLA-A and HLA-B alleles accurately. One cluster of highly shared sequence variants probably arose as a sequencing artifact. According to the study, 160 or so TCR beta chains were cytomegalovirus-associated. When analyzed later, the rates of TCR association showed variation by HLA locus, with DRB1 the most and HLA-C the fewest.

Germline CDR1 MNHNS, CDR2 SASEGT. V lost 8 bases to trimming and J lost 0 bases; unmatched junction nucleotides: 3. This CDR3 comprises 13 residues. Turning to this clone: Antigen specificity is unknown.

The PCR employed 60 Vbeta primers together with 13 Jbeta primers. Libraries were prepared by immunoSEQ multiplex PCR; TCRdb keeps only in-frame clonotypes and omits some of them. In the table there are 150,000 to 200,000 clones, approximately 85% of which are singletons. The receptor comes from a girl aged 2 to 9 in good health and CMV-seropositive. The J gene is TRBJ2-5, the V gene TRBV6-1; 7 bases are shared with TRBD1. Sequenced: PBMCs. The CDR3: CASRQGHQETQYF. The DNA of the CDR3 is TGTGCCAGCCGACAGGGCCACCAAGAGACCCAGTACTTC.